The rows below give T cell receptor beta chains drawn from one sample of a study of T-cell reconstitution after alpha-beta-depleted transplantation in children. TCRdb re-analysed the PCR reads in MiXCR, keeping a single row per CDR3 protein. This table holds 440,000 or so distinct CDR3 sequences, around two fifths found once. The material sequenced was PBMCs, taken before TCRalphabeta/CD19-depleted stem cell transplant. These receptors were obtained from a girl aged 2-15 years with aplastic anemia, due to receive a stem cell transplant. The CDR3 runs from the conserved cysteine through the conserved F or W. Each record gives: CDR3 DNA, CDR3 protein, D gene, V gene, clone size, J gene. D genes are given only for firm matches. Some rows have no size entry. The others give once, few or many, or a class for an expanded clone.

DNA: TGTGCCAGTGGAAAGGGACAGCTCGCCACCTACGAGCAGTACTTC
CDR3: CASGKGQLATYEQYF
D: TRBD1
V: TRBV6-6
size: few
J: TRBJ2-7

DNA: TGTGCCAGCAGCTTAGGGGAGGCGGGATCTAGCACAGATACGCAGTATTTT
CDR3: CASSLGEAGSSTDTQYF
D: NA
V: TRBV7-9
size: NA
J: TRBJ2-3

DNA: TGTGCCAGCAGTGAAGGGCGGAGGGGAGAGACCCAGTACTTC
CDR3: CASSEGRRGETQYF
D: NA
V: TRBV2
size: NA
J: TRBJ2-5

DNA: TGCAGTGCTAGCCGCGGACAGATTTCTTTCTTT
CDR3: CSASRGQISFF
D: NA
V: TRBV20-1
size: few
J: TRBJ1-1

DNA: TGTGCCAGCAGCTTAGAGCAGTCCCGGCAGTACTTC
CDR3: CASSLEQSRQYF
D: NA
V: TRBV7-2
size: NA
J: TRBJ2-7

DNA: TGCGCCAGCACGTGGAGCCGCACAGATACGCAGTATTTT
CDR3: CASTWSRTDTQYF
D: NA
V: TRBV5-1
size: few
J: TRBJ2-3

DNA: TGCAGTGCTAGTCCAGCGGGAGTCCGCAATGAGCAGTTCTTC
CDR3: CSASPAGVRNEQFF
D: TRBD2
V: TRBV20-1
size: NA
J: TRBJ2-1

DNA: TGCAGTGCTAGGATGCCCGCTGATACGCAGTATTTT
CDR3: CSARMPADTQYF
D: NA
V: TRBV20-1
size: NA
J: TRBJ2-3

DNA: TGCGCCAGCAGCTTGGGGGCAGGGAATGAAAAACTGTTTTTT
CDR3: CASSLGAGNEKLFF
D: NA
V: TRBV5-1
size: NA
J: TRBJ1-4

DNA: TGCAGCGTTGAACGACAGGGAACTAGCACAGATACGCAGTATTTT
CDR3: CSVERQGTSTDTQYF
D: TRBD1
V: TRBV29-1
size: NA
J: TRBJ2-3

DNA: TGTGCCAGCAGCTTACAGGGGGTTCCTGGCTACACCTTC
CDR3: CASSLQGVPGYTF
D: TRBD1
V: TRBV7-2
size: once
J: TRBJ1-2

DNA: TGCGCCAGCAGCCCGGGACTAGCGGGAGTCTCAGGGGAAGAGACCCAGTACTTC
CDR3: CASSPGLAGVSGEETQYF
D: TRBD2
V: TRBV5-1
size: few
J: TRBJ2-5

DNA: TGCAGTGCTGGGGGGATGAGACAGGAACGTTCGAGTTCCTACAATGAGCAGTTCTTC
CDR3: CSAGGMRQERSSSYNEQFF
D: NA
V: TRBV20-1
size: NA
J: TRBJ2-1